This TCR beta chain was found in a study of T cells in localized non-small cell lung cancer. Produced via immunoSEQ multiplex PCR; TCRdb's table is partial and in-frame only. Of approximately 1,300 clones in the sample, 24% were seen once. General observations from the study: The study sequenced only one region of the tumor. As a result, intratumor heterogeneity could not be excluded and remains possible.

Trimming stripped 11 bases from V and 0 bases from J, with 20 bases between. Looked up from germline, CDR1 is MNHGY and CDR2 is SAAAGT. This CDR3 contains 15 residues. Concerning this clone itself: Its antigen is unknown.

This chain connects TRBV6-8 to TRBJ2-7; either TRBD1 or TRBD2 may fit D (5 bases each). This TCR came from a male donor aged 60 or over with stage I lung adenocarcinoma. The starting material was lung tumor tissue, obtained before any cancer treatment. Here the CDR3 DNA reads TGTGCCGGAAGCTCCCGGGACGATGTCTCCTACGAGCAGTACTTC. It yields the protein CAGSSRDDVSYEQYF.